Shown below are 17 T cell receptor beta chains from a single sample sequenced in a study of cytomegalovirus exposure and HLA in healthy donors. Here immunoSEQ multiplex PCR was the method, and the copy in TCRdb shows in-frame clones only, minus some. The data show about 360,000 clones, around 86% seen once. Sequencing input: PBMCs. These receptors were collected from a woman younger than 30 in good health and CMV-seronegative.

The V and J genes are TRBV11-1 and TRBJ2-1, with a weak D call TRBD2 (7 bases). The germline V gene has CDR1 SGHAT and CDR2 FQDESV (reference sequence). The V gene lost 0 bases and the J gene lost 4 bases, with 22 bases spanning the gap. The CDR3 contains 19 residues. The CDR3 DNA reads as TGTGCCAGCAGCTTAGCGTCGGGGGCTAGCGGTCCCTTGTACAATGAGCAGTTCTTC. Amino acids: CASSLASGASGPLYNEQFF.

V gene TRBV9 combines with J gene TRBJ2-1; D is perhaps TRBD2 (7 bases). The V end was cut by 3 bases, the J end by 9 bases, with 22 bases between. CDR1 SGDLS and CDR2 YYNGEE come from the germline V gene. The length of the CDR3 is 16 residues. CDR3 loop: CASSAEGGMVLGEQFF. The CDR3 DNA reads as TGTGCCAGCAGCGCCGAGGGGGGGATGGTTTTGGGTGAGCAGTTCTTC.

A single count supports this clone. The rearrangement uses TRBV27 and TRBJ2-1; TRBD2 agrees at 11 bases. Germline CDR1 reads MNHEY; CDR2 reads SMNVEV (reference sequence). This CDR3 contains 17 residues. Trimming removed 7 bases from V and 3 bases from J; junction bases left unmatched: 11. The CDR3 is CASTWDSLAGGYNEQFF. The CDR3 DNA reads as TGTGCCAGCACCTGGGACAGCCTAGCGGGAGGCTACAATGAGCAGTTCTTC.

The V call is TRBV2, the J call TRBJ1-3; TRBD1 might be the D (5 bases). V gave up 4 bases and J gave up 2 bases, with 9 bases separating them. Germline V lookup: CDR1 SNHLY, CDR2 FYNNEI. This CDR3 is 14 amino acids long. The CDR3 reads CASSGTGPGNTIYF. The CDR3 bases are TGTGCCAGCAGTGGAACAGGCCCTGGAAACACCATATATTTT.

V gene TRBV7-9 combines with J gene TRBJ2-1; TRBD2 agrees at 11 bases. Germline CDR1 reads SEHNR; CDR2 reads FQNEAQ (reference sequence). Losses at the gene ends were 3 bases for V and 5 bases for J; bases not matched to a gene: 6. The CDR3 is made up of 16 amino acids. CDR3 region: CASSFASGRFDNEQFF. CDR3 coding DNA: TGTGCCAGCAGCTTCGCTAGCGGGAGGTTCGACAATGAGCAGTTCTTC. Variable domain in full (rest from reference TRBV7-9 and TRBJ2-1): DTGVSQNPRHKITKRGQNVTFRCDPISEHNRLYWYRQTLGQGPEFLTYFQNEAQLEKSRLLSDRFSAERPKGSFSTLEIQRTEQGDSAMYLCASSFASGRFDNEQFFGPGTRLTVL.

The chain joins TRBV2 to TRBJ2-2; TRBD2 aligns across 7 bases. This CDR3 has 12 amino acids. Germline values: CDR1 SNHLY, CDR2 FYNNEI. Trimming took 6 bases from V and 6 from J; bases not matched to a gene: 1. The CDR3: CASSLAAGELFF. The CDR3 DNA is TGTGCCAGCAGCCTAGCGGCCGGGGAGCTGTTTTTT.

CDR3 DNA: TGTGCCAGCAGCGTAGATGGTGCGGGGCTGTACTATGGCTACACCTTC. Translating gives CASSVDGAGLYYGYTF. J is TRBJ1-2 and V is TRBV9, with D maybe TRBD1 (5 bases). Germline-derived CDR1 and CDR2 are SGDLS and YYNGEE. There are 16 residues in the CDR3. The germline V and J ends were trimmed by 0 bases and 3 bases, with 15 bases remaining between them.

The chain links TRBV19 to TRBJ2-6; D gene ambiguous. The V gene's germline CDR1 is LNHDA and CDR2 SQIVND (reference sequence). The CDR3 runs 13 residues. V dropped 3 bases and J dropped 10 bases, with 10 bases sitting between them. CDR3 coding DNA: TGTGCCAGTAGTATTTGGAGTAGGAACGTCCTGACTTTC. Translating it yields CASSIWSRNVLTF.

The gene calls are TRBV28 and TRBJ2-7, with D maybe TRBD2 (5 bases). This CDR3 contains 12 residues. Germline-derived CDR1 and CDR2 are MDHEN and SYDVKM. V lost 4 bases and J lost 7, with 11 bases in between. The CDR3 loop is CASSSGVGEQYF. The CDR3 DNA reads TGTGCCAGCAGTTCCGGGGTAGGGGAGCAGTACTTC.

The CDR3 here is CASSIPSGRTDTQYF. CDR3 in DNA: TGTGCCAGCAGTATTCCTAGCGGACGCACAGATACGCAGTATTTT. The genes are TRBV28 and TRBJ2-3; 7 positions agree with TRBD2. V lost 5 bases, J lost 1 base, and 6 bases stayed unmatched. The CDR3 covers 15 residues. Germline lookup yields CDR1 MDHEN and CDR2 SYDVKM. Full variable domain (missing parts from reference TRBV28 and TRBJ2-3): DVKVTQSSRYLVKRTGEKVFLECVQDMDHENMFWYRQDPGLGLRLIYFSYDVKMKEKGDIPEGYSVSREKKERFSLILESASTNQTSMYLCASSIPSGRTDTQYFGPGTRLTVL.

This chain joins TRBV18 and TRBJ1-5; 7 nucleotides match TRBD1. V trimming: 1 base; J trimming: 6 bases; junction bases outside the gene matches: 3. This CDR3 is built from 14 residues. Germline assignment: CDR1 KGHSH and CDR2 LQKENI. The CDR3 nucleotides are TGTGCCAGCTCACCACAGGGGGCGGGTCAGCCCCAGCATTTT. Translating it yields CASSPQGAGQPQHF.

This clone has a handful of counts. The same CDR3 can be traced to other DNA sequences in this sample. The chain uses TRBV7-9 and TRBJ2-7, with TRBD2 matching over 8 bases. Germline V gives CDR1 SEHNR, CDR2 FQNEAQ (reference sequence). V was clipped by 5 bases and J by 7 bases; unmatched bases: 7. CDR3 size: 13 residues. The CDR3 reads CASSPNSGGEQYF. Written as DNA, the CDR3 is TGTGCCAGCAGCCCCAACTCGGGGGGGGAGCAGTACTTC. The full variable domain, its missing parts supplied by reference TRBV7-9 and TRBJ2-7, is DTGVSQNPRHKITKRGQNVTFRCDPISEHNRLYWYRQTLGQGPEFLTYFQNEAQLEKSRLLSDRFSAERPKGSFSTLEIQRTEQGDSAMYLCASSPNSGGEQYFGPGTRLTVT.

Only a few counts were recorded for this clone. The rearrangement uses TRBV18 and TRBJ2-7; D uncertain. V lost 2 bases and J 0 bases, leaving 5 bases between the germline ends. This CDR3 contains 13 residues. CDR1 KGHSH and CDR2 LQKENI come from the germline V gene. The CDR3 reads CASSPSDSYEQYF. The CDR3 region has the DNA TGTGCCAGCTCACCATCAGACTCCTACGAGCAGTACTTC.

The sample holds a few counts of this clone. The rearrangement links TRBV19 to TRBJ1-2; D not resolved. Germline V lookup: CDR1 LNHDA, CDR2 SQIVND (reference sequence). The CDR3 covers 14 residues. V lost 10 bases and J lost 8, with 23 bases in between. The CDR3 protein is CATDNGYHFMGYTF. The DNA for the CDR3 is TGTGCCACCGACAACGGCTACCATTTTATGGGCTACACCTTC.

The chain employs TRBV2 and TRBJ2-7; D is undetermined. Germline assignment: CDR1 SNHLY and CDR2 FYNNEI. The ends were cut back, 7 bases at V and 5 bases at J, with 12 bases in the middle. The CDR3 contains 12 residues. The CDR3 is CASTVLSHEQYF. CDR3 bases: TGTGCCAGCACGGTACTGAGCCACGAGCAGTACTTC.

The rearrangement links TRBV7-7 to TRBJ2-1; 8 bases fit TRBD2. The CDR3 covers 14 residues. Germline V gene data show CDR1 as SSHAT and CDR2 as FNYEAQ (reference sequence). The J segment lost 10 bases and the V segment lost 1 base, leaving 6 bases of the junction unmatched. The CDR3 spells CASSLVGLAGEQFF. The CDR3 DNA follows: TGTGCCAGCAGCTTAGTAGGACTAGCCGGGGAGCAGTTCTTC.

V gene TRBV28 combines with J gene TRBJ2-7; 7 bases fit TRBD1. This CDR3 is 15 amino acids long. The germline V gene encodes CDR1 MDHEN and CDR2 SYDVKM. V shed 6 bases, J shed 4 bases, and the junction held 12 bases outside the gene matches. CDR3 sequence: CASRDRDRVFYEQYF. The DNA for the CDR3 is TGTGCCAGCAGAGACCGGGACAGAGTCTTTTACGAGCAGTACTTC. Looking up the rest from reference TRBV28 and TRBJ2-7 gives the full variable domain: DVKVTQSSRYLVKRTGEKVFLECVQDMDHENMFWYRQDPGLGLRLIYFSYDVKMKEKGDIPEGYSVSREKKERFSLILESASTNQTSMYLCASRDRDRVFYEQYFGPGTRLTVT.